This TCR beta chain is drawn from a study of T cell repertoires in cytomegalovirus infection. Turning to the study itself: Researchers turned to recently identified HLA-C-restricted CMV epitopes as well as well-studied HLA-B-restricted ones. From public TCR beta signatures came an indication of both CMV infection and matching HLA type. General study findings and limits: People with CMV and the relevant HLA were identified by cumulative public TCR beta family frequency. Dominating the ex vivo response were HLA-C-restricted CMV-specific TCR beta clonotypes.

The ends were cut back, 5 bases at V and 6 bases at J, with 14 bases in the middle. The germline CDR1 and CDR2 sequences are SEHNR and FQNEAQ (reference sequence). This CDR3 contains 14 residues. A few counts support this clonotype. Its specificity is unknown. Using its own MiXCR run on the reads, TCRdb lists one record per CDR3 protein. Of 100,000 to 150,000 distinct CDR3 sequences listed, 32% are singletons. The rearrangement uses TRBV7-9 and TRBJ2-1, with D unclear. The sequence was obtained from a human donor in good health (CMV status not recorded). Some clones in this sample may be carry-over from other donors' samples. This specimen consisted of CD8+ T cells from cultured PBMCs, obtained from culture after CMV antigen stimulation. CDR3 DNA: TGTGCCAGCAGCCTCCCAAGGGCCCCCAATGAGCAGTTCTTC. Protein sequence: CASSLPRAPNEQFF.